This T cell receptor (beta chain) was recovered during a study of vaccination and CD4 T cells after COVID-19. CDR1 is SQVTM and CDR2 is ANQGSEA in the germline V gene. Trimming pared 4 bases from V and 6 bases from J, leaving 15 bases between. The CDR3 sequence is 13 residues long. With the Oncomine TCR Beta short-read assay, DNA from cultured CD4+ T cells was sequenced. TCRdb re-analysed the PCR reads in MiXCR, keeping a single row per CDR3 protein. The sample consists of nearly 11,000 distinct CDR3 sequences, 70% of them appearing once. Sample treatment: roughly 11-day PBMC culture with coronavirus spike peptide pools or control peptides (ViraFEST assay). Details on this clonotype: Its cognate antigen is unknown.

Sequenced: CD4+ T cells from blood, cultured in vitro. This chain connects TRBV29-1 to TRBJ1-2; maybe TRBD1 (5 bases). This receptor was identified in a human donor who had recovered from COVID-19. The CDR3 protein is CSVGVLQAHGYTF. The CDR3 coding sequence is TGCAGCGTTGGCGTTCTACAGGCCCATGGCTACACCTTC.